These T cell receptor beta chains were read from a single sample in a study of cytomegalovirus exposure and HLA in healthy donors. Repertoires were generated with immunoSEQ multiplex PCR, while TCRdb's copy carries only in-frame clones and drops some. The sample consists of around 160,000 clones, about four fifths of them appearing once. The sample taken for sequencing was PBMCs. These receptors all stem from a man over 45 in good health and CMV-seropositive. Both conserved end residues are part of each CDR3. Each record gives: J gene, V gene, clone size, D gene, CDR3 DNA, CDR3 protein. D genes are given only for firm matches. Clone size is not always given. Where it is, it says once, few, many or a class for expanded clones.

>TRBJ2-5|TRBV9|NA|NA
TGTGCCAGCAGCGTAGGTCCAGCGGGGACACAAGAGACCCAGTACTTC
CASSVGPAGTQETQYF
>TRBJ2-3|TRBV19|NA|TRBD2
TGTGCCAGTACCCGAGAGCTTGGGGGGGTCAACACAGATACGCAGTATTTT
CASTRELGGVNTDTQYF
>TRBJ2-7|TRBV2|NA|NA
TGTGCCAGCAAGCAGGACAACTCCTACGAGCAGTACTTC
CASKQDNSYEQYF
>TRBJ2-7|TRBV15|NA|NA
TGTGCCACCAGCTCCGAACAGGGGAGGGAGCAGTACTTC
CATSSEQGREQYF
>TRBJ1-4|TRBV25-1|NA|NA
TGTGCCAGCAGTTGGGGCAGAATAGCAACTAATGAAAAACTGTTTTTT
CASSWGRIATNEKLFF
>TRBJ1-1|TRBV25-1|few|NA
TGTGCCAGCAGGGAGACGGCCATGAACACTGAAGCTTTCTTT
CASRETAMNTEAFF
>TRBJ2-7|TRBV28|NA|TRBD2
TGTGCCAGCAGTTTAACTACAGCGGGAGGGTCCCACGAGCAGTACTTC
CASSLTTAGGSHEQYF
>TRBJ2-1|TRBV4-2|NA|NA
TGTGCCAGCAGCCAAGTTTCGTCTAGCCATTCATCATTCGGCTATGAGCAGTTCTTC
CASSQVSSSHSSFGYEQFF
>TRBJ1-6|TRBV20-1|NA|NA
TGCAGTGCTAGCCTCGGGTCACCCCTCCACTTT
CSASLGSPLHF
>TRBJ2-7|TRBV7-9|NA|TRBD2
TGTATGTCGAGGGGTAGCGGGAGGGGAACCTACGAGCAGTACTTC
CMSRGSGRGTYEQYF
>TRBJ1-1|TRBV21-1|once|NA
TGTGCCAGCAGCTACAGGGGGCATCCTGAAGCTTTCTTT
CASSYRGHPEAFF
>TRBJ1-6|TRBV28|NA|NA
TGTGCCAGCAGTTTGGCAGGGACTATAGAGGGGCCCCTCCACTTT
CASSLAGTIEGPLHF
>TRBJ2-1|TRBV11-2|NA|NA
TGTGCCACTCAGGGGCCTAGCGGCTTCGGTGAGCAGTTCTTC
CATQGPSGFGEQFF
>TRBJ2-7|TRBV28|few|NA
TGTGCCAGCAGACATAGCGGGACAGGGAATTACGAGCAGTACTTC
CASRHSGTGNYEQYF
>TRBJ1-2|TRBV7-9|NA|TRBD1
TGTTCCAGCAGCCAAACAGGGGCAGTCGGCCCCTATGGCTACACCTTC
CSSSQTGAVGPYGYTF
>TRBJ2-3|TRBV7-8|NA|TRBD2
TGTGCCAGCAGCTTAGATTTGGCGGGAGCAGATACGCAGTATTTT
CASSLDLAGADTQYF
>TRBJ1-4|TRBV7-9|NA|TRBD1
TGTGCCAGCAGCCGAACGGACAGGGCCAATGAAAAACTGTTTTTT
CASSRTDRANEKLFF
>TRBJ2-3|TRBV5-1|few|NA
TGCGCCAGCAGCTTGTACAGGAGCACAGATACGCAGTATTTT
CASSLYRSTDTQYF
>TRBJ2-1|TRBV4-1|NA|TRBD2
TGCGCCAGCAGCTATCGACTAGCGGACTCCTACAATGAGCAGTTCTTC
CASSYRLADSYNEQFF
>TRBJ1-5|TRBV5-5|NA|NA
TGTGCCAGCAGCTTGGTTGGGGGCAGCAATCAGCCCCAGCATTTT
CASSLVGGSNQPQHF
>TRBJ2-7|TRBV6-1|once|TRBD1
TGTGCCAGCGGACCCTCGGGACAGTACCCCCCGGAGCAGTACTTC
CASGPSGQYPPEQYF
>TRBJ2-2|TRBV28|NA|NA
TGTGCCAGCAGTGACAAGGTCCTAAACACCGGGGAGCTGTTTTTT
CASSDKVLNTGELFF
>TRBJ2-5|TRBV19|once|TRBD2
TGTGCCAGTAGTCCTCTAAGCGGGGGGGCGGAGACCCAGTACTTC
CASSPLSGGAETQYF
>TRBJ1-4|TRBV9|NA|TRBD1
TGTGCCAGCAGCGTAGATGGGACAGGGGATGAAAAACTGTTTTTT
CASSVDGTGDEKLFF
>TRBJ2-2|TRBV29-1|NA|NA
TGCAGCGTTGGGAGGGATTACACCGGGGAGCTGTTTTTT
CSVGRDYTGELFF
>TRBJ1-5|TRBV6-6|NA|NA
TGTGCCAGCAGTTACTCCGGTGGTAGCAATCAGCCCCAGCATTTT
CASSYSGGSNQPQHF
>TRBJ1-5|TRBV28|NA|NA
TGTGCCAGCAGTTCCCCTCCGGAGCCCCAGCATTTT
CASSSPPEPQHF
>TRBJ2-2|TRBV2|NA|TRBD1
TGTGCCAGCTCGCAGGGGGCTAACACCGGGGAGCTGTTTTTT
CASSQGANTGELFF
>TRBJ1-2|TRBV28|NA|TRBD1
TGTGCCAGCAGCCCTGGGACAGGGGGGGGCTATGGCTACACCTTC
CASSPGTGGGYGYTF
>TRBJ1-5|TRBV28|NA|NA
TGTGCCAGCAGTTCCCAAAGGGTAGGGGGCAATCAGCCCCAGCATTTT
CASSSQRVGGNQPQHF
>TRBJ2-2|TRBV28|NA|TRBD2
TGTGCCAGCAGTCCCTCGGGGGGGGTCCTCACCGGGGAGCTGTTTTTT
CASSPSGGVLTGELFF
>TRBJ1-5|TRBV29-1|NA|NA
TGCAGCGTTGAAGATCCCCAGCACAGGGATATGAGCAATCAGCCCCAGCATTTT
CSVEDPQHRDMSNQPQHF
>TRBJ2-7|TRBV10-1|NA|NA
TGCGCCAGCCCTGGGACACCTATCCACCACTACGAGCAGTACTTC
CASPGTPIHHYEQYF
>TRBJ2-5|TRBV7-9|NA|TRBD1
TGTGCCAGCACCTGGACAGGGGGCATTCGAGAGACCCAGTACTTC
CASTWTGGIRETQYF
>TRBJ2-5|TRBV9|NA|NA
TGTGCCAGCAGCGTAGAGGACTTCCAAGAGACCCAGTACTTC
CASSVEDFQETQYF
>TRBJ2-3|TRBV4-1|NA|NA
TGCGCCAGCAGCCAGGAGTGGGGGGGAGGGGGAACGCAGTATTTT
CASSQEWGGGGTQYF
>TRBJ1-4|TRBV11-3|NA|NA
TGTGCCACCCCGGGGGTTCTAAATGAAAAACTGTTTTTT
CATPGVLNEKLFF
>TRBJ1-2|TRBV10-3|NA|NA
TGTGCCATCAGTGACAGGGCCTATGGCTACACCTTC
CAISDRAYGYTF
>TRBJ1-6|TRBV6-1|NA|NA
TGTGCCAGCAGTGACCGAACTTCCCTCAAAATTTCACCCCTCCACTTT
CASSDRTSLKISPLHF
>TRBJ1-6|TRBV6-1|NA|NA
TGTGCCAGCAGACAGAGCTCCTATAATTCACCCCTCCACTTT
CASRQSSYNSPLHF
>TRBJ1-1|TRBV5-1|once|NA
TGCGCCAGCAGCCCAACAGGGTGGGGAACTGAAGCTTTCTTT
CASSPTGWGTEAFF
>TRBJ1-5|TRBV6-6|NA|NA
TGTGCCAGCAGTTACGTCCCACGGTATAGCAATCAGCCCCAGCATTTT
CASSYVPRYSNQPQHF
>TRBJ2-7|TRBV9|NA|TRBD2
TGTGCCAGCAGCCCAGGCGGGGGTGGTAACGAGCAGTACTTC
CASSPGGGGNEQYF
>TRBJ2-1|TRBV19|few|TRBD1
TGTGCCACTAGGGACAGGGTAAATGAGCAGTTCTTC
CATRDRVNEQFF
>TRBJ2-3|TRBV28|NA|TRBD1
TGTGCCAGCAGTTTGTCGGGACAGGGTTTAGATACGCAGTATTTT
CASSLSGQGLDTQYF
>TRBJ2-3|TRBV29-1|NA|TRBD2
TGCAGCGCAACCCTTAGCGGGACGCAGTATTTT
CSATLSGTQYF
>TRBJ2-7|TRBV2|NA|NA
TGTGCCAGCAGTGAAGGGGTAGCTGGCAGCTACGAGCAGTACTTC
CASSEGVAGSYEQYF
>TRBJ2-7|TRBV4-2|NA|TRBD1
TGTGCCAGCAGCCCCAGGGACAGGGGGCCCTACGAGCAGTACTTC
CASSPRDRGPYEQYF
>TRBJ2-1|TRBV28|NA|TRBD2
TGTGCCAGCAGTTTATTAACTAGCGGGAGGGGTTATGAGCAGTTCTTC
CASSLLTSGRGYEQFF